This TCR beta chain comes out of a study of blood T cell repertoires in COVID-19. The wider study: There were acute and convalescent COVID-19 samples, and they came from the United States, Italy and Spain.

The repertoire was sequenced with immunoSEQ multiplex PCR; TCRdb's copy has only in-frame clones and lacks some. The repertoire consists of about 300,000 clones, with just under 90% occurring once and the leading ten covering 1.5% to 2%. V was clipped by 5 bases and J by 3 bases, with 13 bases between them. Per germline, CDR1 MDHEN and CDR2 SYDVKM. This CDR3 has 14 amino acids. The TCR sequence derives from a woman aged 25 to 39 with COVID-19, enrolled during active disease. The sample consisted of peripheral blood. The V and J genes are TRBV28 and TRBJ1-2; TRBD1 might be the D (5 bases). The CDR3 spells CASSPGFSYYGYTF. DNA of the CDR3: TGTGCCAGCAGTCCAGGGTTTAGCTACTATGGCTACACCTTC.